Listed below are T cell receptor beta chains from one sample, sequenced in a study of blood T cell repertoires in COVID-19. Sequencing was performed with immunoSEQ multiplex PCR; in TCRdb, only in-frame clones are kept and a portion is missing. The sample has fewer than 110,000 clones; around nine tenths are singletons. The sequenced sample consisted of peripheral blood. The receptors were gathered from a woman aged 25-40 years with acute or convalescent COVID-19. Each CDR3 is given with its conserved first and last residue. The order of the fields is clone size, J gene, V gene, D gene, CDR3 protein, CDR3 DNA. D genes are given only for firm matches. Clone size appears in some rows only: once, few, many, or a class for an expanded clone.

- | TRBJ2-5 | TRBV5-1 | TRBD2 | CASSLEDGRAGETQYF | TGCGCCAGCAGCTTGGAGGACGGGAGGGCCGGAGAGACCCAGTACTTC
once | TRBJ1-3 | TRBV27 | - | CASPKGADLHSGNTIYF | TGTGCCAGCCCTAAAGGGGCAGATTTACACTCTGGAAACACCATATATTTT
once | TRBJ1-6 | TRBV7-2 | TRBD1 | CASSLTGSGSSYNSPLHF | TGTGCCAGCAGCTTGACAGGGAGCGGTTCCTCCTATAATTCACCCCTCCACTTT
- | TRBJ1-2 | TRBV30 | - | CAWSERANYGYTF | TGTGCCTGGAGTGAGAGGGCGAACTATGGCTACACCTTC
- | TRBJ2-2 | TRBV11-2 | - | CASSLGSGNTGELFF | TGTGCCAGCAGCTTAGGGTCGGGGAACACCGGGGAGCTGTTTTTT
- | TRBJ1-2 | TRBV18 | TRBD1 | CASSPQGASYTF | TGTGCCAGCTCACCACAGGGGGCAAGCTACACCTTC
- | TRBJ2-7 | TRBV7-8 | - | CASSPNSYEQYF | TGTGCCAGCAGCCCAAACAGCTACGAGCAGTACTTC
- | TRBJ2-6 | TRBV11-3 | - | CASSPRAGVGAGANVLTF | TGTGCCAGCAGCCCCAGGGCCGGTGTGGGTGCAGGGGCCAACGTCCTGACTTTC
- | TRBJ1-5 | TRBV19 | - | CASSKSAGDYQPQHF | TGTGCCAGTAGTAAATCGGCAGGGGACTACCAGCCCCAGCATTTT
- | TRBJ1-1 | TRBV4-1 | - | CASSHPRGETNTEAFF | TGCGCCAGCAGCCACCCCCGGGGGGAAACGAACACTGAAGCTTTCTTT
- | TRBJ2-1 | TRBV6-1 | - | CASSEVAAGSEQFF | TGTGCCAGCAGTGAAGTAGCGGCGGGATCTGAGCAGTTCTTC
- | TRBJ1-4 | TRBV5-1 | TRBD1 | CASSTGGANTNEKLFF | TGCGCCAGCAGCACAGGGGGGGCGAATACTAATGAAAAACTGTTTTTT
- | TRBJ2-7 | TRBV4-2 | - | CASSQAFGDYEQYF | TGTGCCAGCAGCCAAGCTTTTGGAGACTACGAGCAGTACTTC
- | TRBJ2-7 | TRBV20-1 | - | CSASTAGHSYEQYF | TGCAGTGCTAGTACGGCAGGGCACTCCTACGAGCAGTACTTC
- | TRBJ1-1 | TRBV7-8 | - | CASSLEQLTYRAFF | TGTGCCAGCAGCTTAGAGCAGTTAACATACAGAGCTTTCTTT
- | TRBJ2-3 | TRBV24-1 | TRBD1 | CATSGVRQGSGTDTQYF | TGTGCCACCAGTGGGGTACGACAGGGGTCTGGCACAGATACGCAGTATTTT
- | TRBJ1-1 | TRBV11-2 | - | CASSQTGVEAFF | TGTGCCAGCAGCCAGACGGGGGTTGAAGCTTTCTTT
few | TRBJ2-3 | TRBV24-1 | - | CATSGAGGTDTQYF | TGTGCCACCAGTGGGGCAGGGGGCACAGATACGCAGTATTTT
- | TRBJ2-1 | TRBV24-1 | TRBD2 | CAIPAARVAGPHGQFF | TGTGCCATCCCCGCCGCAAGGGTAGCGGGACCCCATGGGCAGTTCTTC
- | TRBJ1-2 | TRBV7-2 | - | CASSLHRDTRGYTF | TGTGCCAGCAGCTTGCACCGGGACACCCGCGGCTACACCTTC
- | TRBJ1-1 | TRBV28 | - | CASSFWTDKNTEAFF | TGTGCCAGCAGTTTTTGGACAGATAAGAACACTGAAGCTTTCTTT
- | TRBJ1-1 | TRBV28 | - | CASREQGRSTEAFF | TGTGCCAGCAGGGAACAGGGTAGGAGCACTGAAGCTTTCTTT
once | TRBJ2-1 | TRBV27 | TRBD1 | CASSSEPGQAHNEQFF | TGTGCCAGCAGCTCGGAACCGGGACAGGCCCACAATGAGCAGTTCTTC
once | TRBJ1-2 | TRBV30 | - | CAWSVFGGGYTF | TGTGCCTGGAGTGTCTTCGGGGGTGGCTACACCTTC
- | TRBJ1-5 | TRBV7-2 | TRBD1 | CASSLGGYNQPQHF | TGTGCCAGCAGTTTAGGGGGCTACAATCAGCCCCAGCATTTT
- | TRBJ2-1 | TRBV5-4 | - | CASSFQGWTNEQFF | TGTGCCAGCAGCTTCCAGGGCTGGACAAATGAGCAGTTCTTC
once | TRBJ2-7 | TRBV24-1 | TRBD2 | CATSENDSGDHYEQYF | TGTGCCACCAGTGAGAACGATAGCGGGGACCATTACGAGCAGTACTTC
- | TRBJ2-2 | TRBV6-1 | - | CASSENRGTGELFF | TGTGCCAGCAGTGAAAATCGCGGGACCGGGGAGCTGTTTTTT
- | TRBJ2-7 | TRBV5-1 | - | CASSSGQSPSYEQYF | TGCGCCAGCAGCAGCGGACAGTCACCATCCTACGAGCAGTACTTC
- | TRBJ2-7 | TRBV9 | TRBD2 | CASSHPLAGGSYEQYF | TGTGCCAGCAGCCACCCCCTAGCGGGAGGCTCCTACGAGCAGTACTTC
few | TRBJ2-7 | TRBV7-8 | TRBD1 | CASSSTFGQGPTYEQYF | TGTGCCAGCAGCTCTACCTTTGGACAGGGCCCTACCTACGAGCAGTACTTC
- | TRBJ1-4 | TRBV10-1 | - | CASRTEGQSNEKLFF | TGCGCCAGCAGAACGGAAGGACAGTCAAATGAAAAACTGTTTTTT
- | TRBJ1-1 | TRBV6-5 | - | CASCRGTEAFF | TGTGCCAGTTGTCGGGGTACTGAAGCTTTCTTT
- | TRBJ2-2 | TRBV7-9 | - | CASTSFAGGSAGELFF | TGTGCCAGCACCAGCTTTGCCGGGGGAAGCGCCGGGGAGCTGTTTTTT
- | TRBJ2-1 | TRBV11-3 | - | CASSLLGNEQFF | TGTGCCAGCAGCTTGCTAGGCAATGAGCAGTTCTTC
- | TRBJ2-7 | TRBV28 | TRBD2 | CASTGLAVYYEQYF | TGTGCCAGCACTGGACTAGCGGTATACTACGAGCAGTACTTC
- | TRBJ2-5 | TRBV5-6 | - | CASSPNRVETQYF | TGTGCCAGCAGCCCAAACAGGGTGGAGACCCAGTACTTC
- | TRBJ1-5 | TRBV30 | TRBD1 | CAWSATGKQPQHF | TGTGCCTGGAGTGCGACAGGGAAACAGCCCCAGCATTTT